One and the same sample provided the 20 T cell receptor beta chains below, sequenced in a study of blood T cells in healthy people across ages. Together with a sample-barcoded 5' primer, a J-beta primer mix was included in a second PCR lasting about 6 to 11 cycles. In TCRdb, the 5' RACE reads were re-called with MiXCR into one record per CDR3 protein. Seen here are roughly 550,000 distinct CDR3 sequences, 24% observed once, and the top ten hold around 10%. These same records also appear under a second study, on T cells of mothers and their children.

The sample taken for sequencing was blood. These receptors were taken from a boy between 5 and 17 years old in good health.

The V and J genes are TRBV29-1 and TRBJ2-7, with 7 bases matching TRBD2. The CDR3 has 13 residues. Germline V gene data show CDR1 as SQVTM and CDR2 as ANQGSEA. Unmatched junction bases numbered 12, after V lost 7 bases and J lost 6 bases. For the CDR3, the DNA is TGCAGCGCTGCCCCCGGGACTAAGTCCGAGCAGTACTTC. Residues: CSAAPGTKSEQYF.

The chain uses TRBV5-6 and TRBJ2-1, with D maybe TRBD1 (5 bases). The germline V and J ends were trimmed by 4 bases and 8 bases, with 16 bases remaining between them. The CDR3 totals 14 residues. Germline CDR1 and CDR2: SGHDT and YYEEEE. CDR3 region: CASSRFDRNDEQFF. As DNA, the CDR3 is TGTGCCAGCAGCCGTTTCGACAGAAACGATGAGCAGTTCTTC.

This clonotype showed up just a few times. V is TRBV20-1 and J is TRBJ2-2; D unclear. The CDR3 is 11 residues long. Trimming cost V 6 bases and J 3 bases, with 5 bases left between them. Germline V gene data show CDR1 as DFQATT and CDR2 as SNEGSKA (reference sequence). CDR3 region: CSAPYTGELFF. CDR3 nucleotide sequence: TGCAGTGCACCGTACACCGGGGAGCTGTTTTTT.

The chain links TRBV10-3 to TRBJ2-7; 7 bases line up with TRBD2. There are 15 residues in the CDR3. The germline CDR1 and CDR2 sequences are ENHRY and SYGVKD. Trimming cost V 6 bases and J 1 base; bases outside gene matches: 9. CDR3 DNA: TGTGCCATCAGCCGAGTGGAGCGGGGTTCCTACGAGCAGTACTTC. It specifies CAISRVERGSYEQYF.

The chain links TRBV5-6 to TRBJ1-5; a possible D gene is TRBD1 (5 bases). Germline CDR1 and CDR2: SGHDT and YYEEEE. The ends were cut back, 2 bases at V and 6 bases at J, with 15 bases in the middle. The CDR3 extends over 15 amino acids. CDR3: CASSFTGARSQPQHF. For the CDR3, the DNA is TGTGCCAGCAGCTTCACCGGGGCGAGAAGTCAGCCCCAGCATTTT.

The V gene is TRBV5-1, the J gene TRBJ2-5; D is uncertain. Per germline, CDR1 SGHRS and CDR2 YFSETQ. V was pared by 4 bases and J by 1 base, with 5 bases between. The CDR3 is 12 residues long. The CDR3 DNA follows: TGCGCCAGCAGCATGTCCCAAGAGACCCAGTACTTC. Translated, it gives CASSMSQETQYF.

This clonotype was observed a handful of times. The genes are TRBV11-2 and TRBJ1-5; maybe TRBD1 (6 bases). CDR3 size: 16 residues. V lost 0 bases, J lost 6 bases, and 15 bases lay in between. The germline V gene has CDR1 SGHAT and CDR2 FQNNGV. The CDR3: CASSLEGGAIGQPQHF. In DNA, the CDR3 is TGTGCCAGCAGCTTAGAAGGGGGGGCGATTGGTCAGCCCCAGCATTTT.

J is TRBJ2-7 and V is TRBV27, with a possible D match to TRBD2 (6 bases). CDR3 length equals 15 residues. CDR1 MNHEY and CDR2 SMNVEV come from the germline V gene (reference sequence). Trimming removed 6 bases at V and 0 bases at J, with 15 bases between. In nucleotides, the CDR3 is TGTGCCAGCAGGACGATTAGCGGAACCTCCTACGAGCAGTACTTC. Protein product: CASRTISGTSYEQYF.

This clonotype was counted between two and nine times. The chain carries TRBV15 and TRBJ2-5; 9 nucleotides line up with TRBD1. Germline V CDR1 and CDR2: LNHNV, YYDKDF (reference sequence). V dropped 5 bases and J dropped 3; count of bases not matched to a gene: 13. This CDR3 comprises 17 residues. The CDR3 loop reads CATSANVPGTGKETQYF. CDR3 nucleotide sequence: TGTGCCACCAGCGCGAACGTACCCGGGACAGGGAAAGAGACCCAGTACTTC. Variable domain in full (rest from reference TRBV15 and TRBJ2-5): DAMVIQNPRYQVTQFGKPVTLSCSQTLNHNVMYWYQQKSSQAPKLLFHYYDKDFNNEADTPDNFQSRRPNTSFCFLDIRSPGLGDTAMYLCATSANVPGTGKETQYFGPGTRLLVL.

This clonotype was picked up many times. This chain connects TRBV3-1 to TRBJ2-5; tentatively, D is TRBD2 (6 bases). This CDR3 has 16 residues. Deletions cut 2 bases from V and 5 bases from J, with 18 bases between. Germline CDR1 is LGHDT and CDR2 is YNNKEL (reference sequence). The CDR3 sequence: CASSQPASGLAETQYF. CDR3 in DNA: TGTGCCAGCAGCCAACCAGCGAGCGGGCTAGCGGAGACCCAGTACTTC.

This rearrangement joins TRBV7-9 to TRBJ2-1; 12 bases are a match to TRBD1. The V gene end was trimmed by 1 base and the J gene end by 9 bases; junction bases not matched to a gene: 7. The V gene's germline CDR1 is SEHNR and CDR2 FQNEAQ (reference sequence). This CDR3 has 16 amino acids. The CDR3 reads CASSLGGQGALGEQFF. The CDR3 DNA sequence: TGTGCCAGCAGCTTAGGGGGACAGGGGGCGCTTGGTGAGCAGTTCTTC.

This chain links TRBV4-3 with TRBJ2-7; no firm D call. The V gene's germline CDR1 is LGHNA and CDR2 YSLEER. The CDR3 extends over 14 amino acids. Trimming shortened V by 0 bases and J by 0 bases, and 6 bases separated the two germline ends. The CDR3 nucleotides are TGCGCCAGCAGCCAAGAGATAGGCTCCTACGAGCAGTACTTC. Protein: CASSQEIGSYEQYF.

V usage is TRBV2 and J usage is TRBJ1-2; D is undetermined. This CDR3 spans 12 amino acids. Per germline, CDR1 SNHLY and CDR2 FYNNEI. V shed 6 bases and J shed 0 bases, with 5 bases lying between them. CDR3 nucleotides: TGTGCCAGCAGACATTCTAACTATGGCTACACCTTC. It yields the protein CASRHSNYGYTF.

This clonotype was seen ten or more times. The rearrangement uses TRBV4-3 and TRBJ2-6; unclear D gene. The CDR3 is 18 amino acids. The ends were cut back, 0 bases at V and 0 bases at J, with 12 bases in the middle. From germline, CDR1 is LGHNA and CDR2 YSLEER. CDR3 residues: CASSQDFESVSGANVLTF. The DNA of the CDR3 is TGCGCCAGCAGCCAAGATTTTGAGAGCGTCTCTGGGGCCAACGTCCTGACTTTC.

V gene TRBV11-2 combines with J gene TRBJ2-5; D gene unclear. Germline CDR1 reads SGHAT; CDR2 reads FQNNGV. Trimming took 0 bases from V and 7 from J, leaving 12 bases between them. The CDR3 is 14 amino acids. The CDR3 DNA follows: TGTGCCAGCAGCTTAGATATGGGGATGAGGACCCAGTACTTC. Translation gives CASSLDMGMRTQYF.

The J gene is TRBJ2-5, the V gene TRBV10-3, with 14 bases fitting TRBD2. V gave up 6 bases and J gave up 11 bases; unmatched junction bases: 5. CDR3 length: 13 residues. CDR1 and CDR2 from the germline V gene are ENHRY and SYGVKD. The DNA for the CDR3 is TGTGCCATCAGGGGACTAGCGGGGGAAGAGCAGTACTTC. This encodes CAIRGLAGEEQYF.

The J gene is TRBJ1-5, the V gene TRBV28, with 8 bases lining up with TRBD1. The trim removed 10 bases at V and 5 bases at J, leaving 13 bases unmatched. The CDR3 extends over 15 amino acids. CDR1 and CDR2 from the germline V gene are MDHEN and SYDVKM. The CDR3 sequence is CATKQMDRVDQPQHF. CDR3 nucleotides: TGTGCCACGAAACAAATGGACAGGGTAGATCAGCCCCAGCATTTT.

This clonotype was seen only a few times. This chain links TRBV7-8 with TRBJ1-4; D unclear. This CDR3 comprises 15 residues. V lost 5 bases and J 0 bases, leaving 10 bases between the germline ends. Germline-derived CDR1 and CDR2 are SGHVS and FQNEAQ. The CDR3 coding sequence is TGTGCCAGCAGCGAGGAAGACGCAACTAATGAAAAACTGTTTTTT. It yields the protein CASSEEDATNEKLFF.

V gene TRBV28 combines with J gene TRBJ2-5, with TRBD1 matching over 9 bases. Germline CDR1 reads MDHEN; CDR2 reads SYDVKM. With V trimmed by 5 bases and J by 0 bases, 4 bases remained unmatched. The CDR3 consists of 15 residues. CDR3 region: CASSRGTGYQETQYF. The CDR3 coding sequence is TGTGCCAGCAGTCGCGGGACAGGGTACCAAGAGACCCAGTACTTC. Full variable domain (remainder filled in from reference TRBV28 and TRBJ2-5): DVKVTQSSRYLVKRTGEKVFLECVQDMDHENMFWYRQDPGLGLRLIYFSYDVKMKEKGDIPEGYSVSREKKERFSLILESASTNQTSMYLCASSRGTGYQETQYFGPGTRLLVL.

V and J are TRBV9 and TRBJ1-1, with a possible D match to TRBD1 (6 bases). V was cut by 2 bases and J by 2 bases, with 7 bases left in between. The CDR3 length is 13 residues. Germline V gives CDR1 SGDLS, CDR2 YYNGEE. The CDR3 DNA reads as TGTGCCAGCAGCGTGGACAGCAACACTGAAGCTTTCTTT. Protein product: CASSVDSNTEAFF.